Sequencing of this TCR beta chain was carried out in a study of T cell clones after liver transplantation. Whole-study results and caveats: In 5 of 8 subjects, circulating graft-donor-reactive CD4 TCRbeta sequences fell significantly after transplant. In a couple of subjects, few donor cells limited the measurable donor-reactive repertoire. A larger donor-reactive than third-party decline suggested partial antigen-specific deletion.

Clones were sequenced by immunoSEQ multiplex PCR, and TCRdb holds only the in-frame ones, with some missing. The table includes approximately 68,000 clones, 80% detected once. About this clone itself: Its antigen is still unknown.

This specimen consisted of CD4+ T cells from blood, obtained before liver transplant. This clonotype was sampled from a human donor who received a liver transplant.

The DNA of the CDR3 is TGTGCCAGCAGCAGGGACTTAGGGGGGACCCAGTACTTC. It encodes CASSRDLGGTQYF. The chain couples TRBV11-1 to TRBJ2-5; either TRBD1 or TRBD2 may fit D (6 bases each). Looked up from germline, CDR1 is SGHAT and CDR2 is FQDESV (reference sequence). The CDR3 spans 13 residues. Trimming stripped 5 bases from V and 7 bases from J, with 14 bases between. Combining the CDR3 with reference TRBV11-1 and TRBJ2-5 gives the whole variable domain EAEVAQSPRYKITEKSQAVAFWCDPISGHATLYWYRQILGQGPELLVQFQDESVVDDSQLPKDRFSAERLKGVDSTLKIQPAELGDSAMYLCASSRDLGGTQYFGPGTRLLVL.